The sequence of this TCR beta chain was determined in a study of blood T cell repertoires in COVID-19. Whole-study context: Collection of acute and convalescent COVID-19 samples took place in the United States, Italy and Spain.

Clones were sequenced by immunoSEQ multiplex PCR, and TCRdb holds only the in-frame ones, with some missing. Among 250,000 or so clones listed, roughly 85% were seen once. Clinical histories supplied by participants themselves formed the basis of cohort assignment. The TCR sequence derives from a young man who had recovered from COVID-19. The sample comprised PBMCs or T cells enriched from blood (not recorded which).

The CDR3 is CASSTFRLGGAQPLHF. The CDR3 DNA reads TGTGCCAGCAGTACCTTCCGGCTTGGGGGGGCTCAACCCCTCCACTTT. This rearrangement joins TRBV5-4 to TRBJ1-6; TRBD1 is a possible D gene (6 bases). The CDR3 extends over 16 amino acids. In germline, CDR1 is SGHNT, CDR2 YYREEE (reference sequence). V was shortened by 5 bases and J by 12 bases, with 24 bases between the two germline ends.